The 13 T cell receptor beta chains presented below share a single source sample, sequenced in a study of blood T cell repertoires in COVID-19. Produced via immunoSEQ multiplex PCR; TCRdb's table is partial and in-frame only. The top ten clones hold 36% of a sample with almost 80,000 clones, around 84% of them seen once. Sequencing used peripheral blood. These receptors all stem from a woman in her 70s with acute or convalescent COVID-19.

This clone was counted between two and nine times. The rearrangement links TRBV19 to TRBJ1-1; no reliable D call. This CDR3 is 14 amino acids long. Trimming left V 11 bases short and J 8 bases short, with 24 bases between. Germline V lookup: CDR1 LNHDA, CDR2 SQIVND (reference sequence). The CDR3 reads CASAGNTFKLEAFF. CDR3 coding DNA: TGTGCCTCGGCGGGGAACACGTTCAAACTCGAAGCTTTCTTT. The full variable domain, rest sourced from reference TRBV19 and TRBJ1-1, is DGGITQSPKYLFRKEGQNVTLSCEQNLNHDAMYWYRQDPGQGLRLIYYSQIVNDFQKGDIAEGYSVSREKKESFPLTVTSAQKNPTAFYLCASAGNTFKLEAFFGQGTRLTVV.

The V and J genes are TRBV5-5 and TRBJ1-3, with 8 nucleotides matching TRBD1. The CDR3 is 19 amino acids. The germline gives CDR1 SGHKS, CDR2 YYEKEE (reference sequence). The ends lost 4 bases at V and 0 bases at J; junction bases unmatched: 15. DNA for the CDR3: TGTGCCAGCAGCCTCGTTGGTGGGGGACAGGCGTTCTCTGGAAACACCATATATTTT. Its protein is CASSLVGGGQAFSGNTIYF.

The gene calls are TRBV5-6 and TRBJ1-2; perhaps TRBD1 as D (5 bases). Trimming left V 1 base short and J 6 bases short, with 19 bases between. This CDR3 contains 16 residues. The germline CDR1 and CDR2 sequences are SGHDT and YYEEEE. The CDR3 here is CASSLQSLGAGDGYTF. The CDR3 DNA reads as TGTGCCAGCAGCTTGCAGTCTCTCGGGGCGGGGGATGGCTACACCTTC.

The chain joins TRBV27 to TRBJ2-2, with TRBD2 matching over 8 bases. The CDR3 loop spans 13 amino acids. V was pared by 6 bases and J by 6 bases, with 3 bases of the junction left unmatched. CDR1 MNHEY and CDR2 SMNVEV come from the germline V gene (reference sequence). The CDR3 DNA is TGTGCCAGCAGCTGGCGGGGGGCCGGGGAGCTGTTTTTT. The encoded protein is CASSWRGAGELFF.

The genes are TRBV5-3 and TRBJ2-3, with TRBD2 identical over 11 bases. TRBV5-3 is assigned to the ORF class and has an uncertain function. The CDR3 has 16 amino acids. The V gene end was trimmed by 4 bases and the J gene end by 2 bases; junction bases not matched to a gene: 6. The CDR3 reads CARSPPGLAVTDTQYF. Here the CDR3 DNA reads TGTGCCAGAAGCCCACCGGGACTAGCGGTCACAGATACGCAGTATTTT.

This clone was recorded a few times. The V call is TRBV10-3, the J call TRBJ2-7, with D tentatively TRBD1 (5 bases). Germline assignment: CDR1 ENHRY and CDR2 SYGVKD. This CDR3 spans 15 amino acids. The V end lost 6 bases, the J end lost 4 bases, and 19 bases lay between the germline ends. Written as DNA, the CDR3 is TGTGCCATCAGGAAAAGGGAAGGGGCGGATTACGAGCAGTACTTC. Protein product: CAIRKREGADYEQYF.

This chain connects TRBV5-1 to TRBJ1-4; D gene uncertain. The germline CDR1 and CDR2 sequences are SGHRS and YFSETQ. The ends were cut back, 0 bases at V and 4 bases at J, with 7 bases in the middle. The CDR3 contains 14 residues. The CDR3 bases are TGCGCCAGCAGCTTGGTGGCAGATAATGAAAAACTGTTTTTT. Translated: CASSLVADNEKLFF.

This sequence joins TRBV7-8 and TRBJ1-5, with D uncertain. CDR1 is SGHVS and CDR2 is FQNEAQ in the germline V gene. The CDR3 loop spans 15 amino acids. Trimming pared 1 base from V and 0 bases from J, leaving 7 bases between. The CDR3 spells CASSLEANSNQPQHF. In DNA, the CDR3 is TGTGCCAGCAGCTTAGAAGCGAATAGCAATCAGCCCCAGCATTTT.

The chain is built from TRBV5-6 and TRBJ2-7; D uncertain. The V end lost 1 base, the J end lost 7 bases, and 12 bases lay between the germline ends. CDR1 is SGHDT and CDR2 is YYEEEE in the germline V gene. This CDR3 is built from 13 residues. The CDR3 DNA sequence: TGTGCCAGCAGCTTGACTACCGCTTTTGAGCAGTACTTC. As protein: CASSLTTAFEQYF.

This sequence joins TRBV19 and TRBJ1-2, with D possibly being TRBD1 (6 bases). V was clipped by 8 bases and J by 8 bases, with 15 bases between them. CDR3 length: 12 amino acids. Germline values: CDR1 LNHDA, CDR2 SQIVND (reference sequence). CDR3 sequence reads: CASGQTFTGYTF. CDR3 DNA: TGTGCCAGTGGACAGACGTTTACAGGCTACACCTTC.

This chain links TRBV18 with TRBJ2-7, with 8 positions matching TRBD2. Looked up from germline, CDR1 is KGHSH and CDR2 is LQKENI. V shed 5 bases, J shed 6 bases, and the junction held 12 bases outside the gene matches. The CDR3 length is 15 residues. The CDR3 region is CASSALSGSRGEQYF. The CDR3 coding sequence is TGTGCCAGCTCAGCCCTCAGCGGGAGCCGGGGCGAGCAGTACTTC.

J is TRBJ1-4 and V is TRBV6-1, with D maybe TRBD1 (5 bases). This CDR3 region has 15 residues. The germline gives CDR1 MNHNS, CDR2 SASEGT. Trimming left V 3 bases short and J 4 bases short, with 12 bases between. Written as DNA, the CDR3 is TGTGCCAGCAGTGAGCCTCGGGGGGTTAATGAAAAACTGTTTTTT. Encoded protein: CASSEPRGVNEKLFF.

This chain links TRBV2 with TRBJ1-1, with D unclear. Germline CDR1 and CDR2: SNHLY and FYNNEI. The CDR3 length is 10 residues. V was trimmed by 5 bases and J by 7 bases, leaving 5 bases between them. The CDR3 spells CASSRVEAFF. The DNA for the CDR3 is TGTGCCAGCAGTCGGGTTGAAGCTTTCTTT. Looking up the rest from reference TRBV2 and TRBJ1-1 gives the full variable domain: EPEVTQTPSHQVTQMGQEVILRCVPISNHLYFYWYRQILGQKVEFLVSFYNNEISEKSEIFDDQFSVERPDGSNFTLKIRSTKLEDSAMYFCASSRVEAFFGQGTRLTVV.